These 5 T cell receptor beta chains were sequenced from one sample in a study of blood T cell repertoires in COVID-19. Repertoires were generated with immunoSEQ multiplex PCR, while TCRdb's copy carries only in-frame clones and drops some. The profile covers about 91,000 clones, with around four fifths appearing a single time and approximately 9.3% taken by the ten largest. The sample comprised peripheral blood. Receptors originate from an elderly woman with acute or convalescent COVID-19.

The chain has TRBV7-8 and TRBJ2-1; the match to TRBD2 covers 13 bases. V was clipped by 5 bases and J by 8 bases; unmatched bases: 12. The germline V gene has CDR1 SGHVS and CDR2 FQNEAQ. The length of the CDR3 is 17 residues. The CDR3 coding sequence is TGTGCCAGCAGCGACCCTGGACTAGCGGGAGTTGCGGATGAGCAGTTCTTC. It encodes CASSDPGLAGVADEQFF.

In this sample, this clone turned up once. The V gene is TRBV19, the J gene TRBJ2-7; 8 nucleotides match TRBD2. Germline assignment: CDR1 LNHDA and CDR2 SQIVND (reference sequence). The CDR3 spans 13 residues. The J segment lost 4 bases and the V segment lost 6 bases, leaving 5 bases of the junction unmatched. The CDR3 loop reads CASSQRELYEQYF. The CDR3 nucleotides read TGTGCCAGTAGCCAGCGGGAGTTATACGAGCAGTACTTC.

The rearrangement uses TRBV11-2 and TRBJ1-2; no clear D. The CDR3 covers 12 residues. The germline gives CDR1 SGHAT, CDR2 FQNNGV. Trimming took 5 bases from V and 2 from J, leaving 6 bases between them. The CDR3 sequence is CASSGGNYGYTF. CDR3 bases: TGTGCCAGCAGCGGAGGCAACTATGGCTACACCTTC. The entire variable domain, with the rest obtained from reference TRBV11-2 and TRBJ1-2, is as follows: EAGVAQSPRYKIIEKRQSVAFWCNPISGHATLYWYQQILGQGPKLLIQFQNNGVVDDSQLPKDRFSAERLKGVDSTLKIQPAKLEDSAVYLCASSGGNYGYTFGSGTRLTVV.

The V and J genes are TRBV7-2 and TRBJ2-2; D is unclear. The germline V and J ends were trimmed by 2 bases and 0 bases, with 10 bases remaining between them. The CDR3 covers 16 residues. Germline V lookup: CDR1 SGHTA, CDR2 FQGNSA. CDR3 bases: TGTGCCAGCAGCTTACTAGATTACGCGAACACCGGGGAGCTGTTTTTT. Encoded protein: CASSLLDYANTGELFF.

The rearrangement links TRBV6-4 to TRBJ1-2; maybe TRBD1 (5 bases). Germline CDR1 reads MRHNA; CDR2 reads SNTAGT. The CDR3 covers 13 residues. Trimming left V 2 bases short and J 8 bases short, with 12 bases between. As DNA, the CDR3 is TGTGCCAGCAGTGACGGGGGGTTTGGAGGCTACACCTTC. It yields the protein CASSDGGFGGYTF.